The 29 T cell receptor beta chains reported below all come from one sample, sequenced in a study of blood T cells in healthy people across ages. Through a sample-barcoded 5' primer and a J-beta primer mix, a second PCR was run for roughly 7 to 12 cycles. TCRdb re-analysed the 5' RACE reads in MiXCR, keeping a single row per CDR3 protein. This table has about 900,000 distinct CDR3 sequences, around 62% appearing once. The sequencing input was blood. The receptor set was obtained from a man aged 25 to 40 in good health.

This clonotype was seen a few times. The CDR3 sequence is CAITRDGYGYTF. CDR3 bases: TGTGCCATCACTAGGGATGGGTATGGCTACACCTTC. V gene TRBV10-3 combines with J gene TRBJ1-2; D gene uncertain. The germline gives CDR1 ENHRY, CDR2 SYGVKD. The V end was cut by 7 bases, the J end by 5 bases, with 11 bases between. The CDR3 totals 12 residues.

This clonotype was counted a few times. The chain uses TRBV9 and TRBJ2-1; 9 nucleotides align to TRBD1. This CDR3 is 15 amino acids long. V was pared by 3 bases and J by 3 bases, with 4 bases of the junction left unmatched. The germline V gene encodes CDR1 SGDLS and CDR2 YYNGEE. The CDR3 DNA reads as TGTGCCAGCAGCGGTACAGGGGGCTACTACAATGAGCAGTTCTTC. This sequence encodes CASSGTGGYYNEQFF. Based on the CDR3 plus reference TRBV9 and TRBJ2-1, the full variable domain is DSGVTQTPKHLITATGQRVTLRCSPRSGDLSVYWYQQSLDQGLQFLIQYYNGEERAKGNILERFSAQQFPDLHSELNLSSLELGDSALYFCASSGTGGYYNEQFFGPGTRLTVL.

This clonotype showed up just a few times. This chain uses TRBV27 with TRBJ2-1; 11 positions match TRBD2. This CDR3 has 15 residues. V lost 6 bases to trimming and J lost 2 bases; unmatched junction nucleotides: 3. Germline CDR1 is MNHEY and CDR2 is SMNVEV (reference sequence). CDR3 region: CASRQLAGAYNEQFF. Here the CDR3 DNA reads TGTGCCAGCAGGCAACTAGCGGGGGCCTACAATGAGCAGTTCTTC.

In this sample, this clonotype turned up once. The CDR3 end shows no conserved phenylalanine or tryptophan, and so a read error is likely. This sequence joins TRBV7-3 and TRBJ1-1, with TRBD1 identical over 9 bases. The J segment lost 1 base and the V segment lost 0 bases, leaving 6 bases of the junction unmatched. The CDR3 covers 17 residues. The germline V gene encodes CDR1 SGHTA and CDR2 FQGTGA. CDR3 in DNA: TGTGCCAGCAGCTTAACCGGGACAGGGTTCGCGAACACTGAAGCTTTCTCT. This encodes CASSLTGTGFANTEAFS.

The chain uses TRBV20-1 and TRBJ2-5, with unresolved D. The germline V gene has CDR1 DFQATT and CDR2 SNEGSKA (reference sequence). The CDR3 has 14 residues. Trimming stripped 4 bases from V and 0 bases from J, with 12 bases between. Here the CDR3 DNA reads TGCAGTGCTATCGTGCCAGAGTACCAAGAGACCCAGTACTTC. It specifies CSAIVPEYQETQYF.

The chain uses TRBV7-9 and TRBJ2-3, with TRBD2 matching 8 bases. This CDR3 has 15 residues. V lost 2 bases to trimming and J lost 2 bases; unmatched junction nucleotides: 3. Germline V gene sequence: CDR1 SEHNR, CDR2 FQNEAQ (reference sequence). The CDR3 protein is CASSLSGGTTDTQYF. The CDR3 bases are TGTGCCAGCAGCTTAAGCGGGGGAACCACAGATACGCAGTATTTT. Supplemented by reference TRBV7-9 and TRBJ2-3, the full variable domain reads DTGVSQNPRHKITKRGQNVTFRCDPISEHNRLYWYRQTLGQGPEFLTYFQNEAQLEKSRLLSDRFSAERPKGSFSTLEIQRTEQGDSAMYLCASSLSGGTTDTQYFGPGTRLTVL.

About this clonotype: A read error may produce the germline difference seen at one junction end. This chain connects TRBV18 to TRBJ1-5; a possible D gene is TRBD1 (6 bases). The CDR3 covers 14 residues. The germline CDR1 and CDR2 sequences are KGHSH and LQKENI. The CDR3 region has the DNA TGTGTCAGCTCACTTACAGGGATTGAGGAGCCCCAGCATTTT. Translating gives CVSSLTGIEEPQHF. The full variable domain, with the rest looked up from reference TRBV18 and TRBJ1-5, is NAGVMQNPRHLVRRRGQEARLRCSPMKGHSHVYWYRQLPEEGLKFMVYLQKENIIDESGMPKERFSAEFPKEGPSILRIQQVVRGDSAAYFCVSSLTGIEEPQHFGDGTRLSIL.

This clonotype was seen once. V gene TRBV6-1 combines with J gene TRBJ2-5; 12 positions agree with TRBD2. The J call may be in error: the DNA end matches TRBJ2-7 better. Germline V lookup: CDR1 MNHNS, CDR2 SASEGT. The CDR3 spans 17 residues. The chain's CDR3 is CASSGLAGKGGGYEQYF. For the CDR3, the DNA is TGTGCCAGCAGCGGACTAGCGGGGAAAGGAGGAGGGTACGAGCAGTACTTC.

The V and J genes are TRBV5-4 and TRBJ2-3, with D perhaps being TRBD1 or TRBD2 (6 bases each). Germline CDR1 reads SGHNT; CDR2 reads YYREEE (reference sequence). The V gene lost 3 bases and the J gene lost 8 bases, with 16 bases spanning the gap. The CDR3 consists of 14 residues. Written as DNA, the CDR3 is TGTGCCAGCAGCTCCGAAGGGGGGATAGGTACGCAGTATTTT. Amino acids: CASSSEGGIGTQYF.

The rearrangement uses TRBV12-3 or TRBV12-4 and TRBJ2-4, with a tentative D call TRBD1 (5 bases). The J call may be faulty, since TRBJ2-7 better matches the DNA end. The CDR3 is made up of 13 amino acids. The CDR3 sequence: CASSRQRRYEQYF. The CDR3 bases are TGTGCCAGCAGTCGACAGAGACGCTACGAGCAGTACTTC.

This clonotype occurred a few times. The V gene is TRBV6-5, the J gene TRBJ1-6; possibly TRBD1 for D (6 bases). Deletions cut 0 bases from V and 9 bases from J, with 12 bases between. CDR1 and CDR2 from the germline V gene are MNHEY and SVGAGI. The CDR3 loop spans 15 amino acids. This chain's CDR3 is CASSYSIPGASPLHF. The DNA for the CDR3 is TGTGCCAGCAGTTACTCGATTCCGGGGGCTTCACCCCTCCACTTT.

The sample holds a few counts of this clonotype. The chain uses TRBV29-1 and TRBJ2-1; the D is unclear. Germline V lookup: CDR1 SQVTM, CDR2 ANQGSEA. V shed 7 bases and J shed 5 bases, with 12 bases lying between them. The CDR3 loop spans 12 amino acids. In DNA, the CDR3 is TGCAGCGCTATGACCCCTGACAATGAGCAGTTCTTC. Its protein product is CSAMTPDNEQFF.

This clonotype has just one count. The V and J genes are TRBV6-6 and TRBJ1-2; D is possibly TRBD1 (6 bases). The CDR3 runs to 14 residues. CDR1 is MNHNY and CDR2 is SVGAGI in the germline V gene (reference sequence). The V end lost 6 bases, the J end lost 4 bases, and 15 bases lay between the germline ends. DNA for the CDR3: TGTGCCAGCAGCACAAACCAGGGGCTCTATGGCTACACCTTC. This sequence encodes CASSTNQGLYGYTF.

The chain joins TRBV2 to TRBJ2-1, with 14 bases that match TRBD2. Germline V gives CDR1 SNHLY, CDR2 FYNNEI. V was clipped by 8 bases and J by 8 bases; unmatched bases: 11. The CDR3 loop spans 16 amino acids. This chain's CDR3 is CASQTSRTSGGYEQFF. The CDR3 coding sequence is TGTGCCAGCCAAACCTCCCGGACTAGCGGGGGGTATGAGCAGTTCTTC. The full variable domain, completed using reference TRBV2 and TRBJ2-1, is EPEVTQTPSHQVTQMGQEVILRCVPISNHLYFYWYRQILGQKVEFLVSFYNNEISEKSEIFDDQFSVERPDGSNFTLKIRSTKLEDSAMYFCASQTSRTSGGYEQFFGPGTRLTVL.

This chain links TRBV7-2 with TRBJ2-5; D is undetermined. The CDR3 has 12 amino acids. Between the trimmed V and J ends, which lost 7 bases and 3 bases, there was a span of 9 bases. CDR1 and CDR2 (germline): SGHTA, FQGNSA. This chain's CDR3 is CASTRTEETQYF. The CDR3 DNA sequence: TGTGCCAGCACCAGGACCGAAGAGACCCAGTACTTC.

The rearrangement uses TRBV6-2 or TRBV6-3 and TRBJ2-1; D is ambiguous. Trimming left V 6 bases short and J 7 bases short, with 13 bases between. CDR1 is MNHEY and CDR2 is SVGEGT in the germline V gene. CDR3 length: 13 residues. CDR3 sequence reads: CASSPPGPNEQFF. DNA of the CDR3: TGTGCCAGCAGCCCCCCGGGTCCTAATGAGCAGTTCTTC.

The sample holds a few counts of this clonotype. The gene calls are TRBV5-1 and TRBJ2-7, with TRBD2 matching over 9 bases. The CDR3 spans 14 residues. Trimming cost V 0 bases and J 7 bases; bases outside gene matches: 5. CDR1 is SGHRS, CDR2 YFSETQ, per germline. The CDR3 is CASSLVLAGSEQYF. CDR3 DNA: TGCGCCAGCAGCTTGGTTCTAGCGGGGAGTGAGCAGTACTTC.

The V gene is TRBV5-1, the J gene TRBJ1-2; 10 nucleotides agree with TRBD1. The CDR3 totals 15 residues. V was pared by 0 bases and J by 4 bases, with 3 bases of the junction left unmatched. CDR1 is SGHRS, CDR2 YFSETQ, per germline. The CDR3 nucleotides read TGCGCCAGCAGCTTGGAGGGACAGGGGCTCTATGGCTACACCTTC. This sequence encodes CASSLEGQGLYGYTF.

The CDR3 DNA reads TGCAGCGTTGGCCTGATGGGGCCGCGGGACGAGCAGTACTTC. Protein product: CSVGLMGPRDEQYF. The chain employs TRBV29-1 and TRBJ2-7; perhaps D is TRBD1 or TRBD2 (5 bases each). The V end was cut by 4 bases, the J end by 5 bases, with 18 bases between. The V gene's germline CDR1 is SQVTM and CDR2 ANQGSEA. The CDR3 extends over 14 amino acids.

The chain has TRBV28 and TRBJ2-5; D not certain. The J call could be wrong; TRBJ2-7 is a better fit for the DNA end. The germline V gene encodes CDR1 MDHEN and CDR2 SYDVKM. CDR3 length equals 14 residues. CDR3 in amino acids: CASSKEPLFYEQYF. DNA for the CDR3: TGTGCCAGCAGCAAGGAGCCCCTATTCTACGAGCAGTACTTC.

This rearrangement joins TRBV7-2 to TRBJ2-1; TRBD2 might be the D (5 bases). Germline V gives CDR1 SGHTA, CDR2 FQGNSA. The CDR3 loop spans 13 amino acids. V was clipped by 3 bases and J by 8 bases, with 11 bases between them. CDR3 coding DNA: TGTGCCAGCAGCTTCACTAGGTCCTATGAGCAGTTCTTC. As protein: CASSFTRSYEQFF.

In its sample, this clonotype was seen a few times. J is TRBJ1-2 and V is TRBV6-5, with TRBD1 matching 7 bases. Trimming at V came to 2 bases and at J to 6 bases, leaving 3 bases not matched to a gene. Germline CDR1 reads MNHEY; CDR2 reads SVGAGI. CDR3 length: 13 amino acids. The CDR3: CASSYLTGHGYTF. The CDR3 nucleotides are TGTGCCAGCAGTTACCTGACAGGGCATGGCTACACCTTC.

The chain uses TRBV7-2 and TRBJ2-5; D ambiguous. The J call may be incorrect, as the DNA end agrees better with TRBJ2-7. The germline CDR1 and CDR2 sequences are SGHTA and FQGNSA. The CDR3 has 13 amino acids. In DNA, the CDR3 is TGTGCCAGCAGCTCCTACCCCCCGAACGAGCAGTACTTC. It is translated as CASSSYPPNEQYF.

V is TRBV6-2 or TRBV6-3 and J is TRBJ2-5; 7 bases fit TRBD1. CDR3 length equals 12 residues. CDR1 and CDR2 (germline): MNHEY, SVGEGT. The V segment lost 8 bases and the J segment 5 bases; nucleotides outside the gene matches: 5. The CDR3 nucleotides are TGTGCCAGCGGGACAGTCCGGGAGACCCAGTACTTC. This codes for CASGTVRETQYF.

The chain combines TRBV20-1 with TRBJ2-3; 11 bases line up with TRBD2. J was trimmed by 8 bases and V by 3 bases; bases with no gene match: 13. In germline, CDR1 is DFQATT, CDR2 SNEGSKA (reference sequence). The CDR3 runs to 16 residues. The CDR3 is CSASRDTSGGRGTQYF. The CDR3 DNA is TGCAGTGCTAGCCGTGATACTAGCGGGGGCCGGGGTACGCAGTATTTT.

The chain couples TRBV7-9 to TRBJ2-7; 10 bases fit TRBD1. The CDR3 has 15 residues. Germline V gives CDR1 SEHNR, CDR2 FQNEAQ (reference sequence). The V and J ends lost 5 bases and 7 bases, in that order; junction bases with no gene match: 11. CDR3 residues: CASSRPGQGLREQYF. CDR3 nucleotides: TGTGCCAGCAGCCGGCCGGGACAGGGGTTGCGTGAGCAGTACTTC.

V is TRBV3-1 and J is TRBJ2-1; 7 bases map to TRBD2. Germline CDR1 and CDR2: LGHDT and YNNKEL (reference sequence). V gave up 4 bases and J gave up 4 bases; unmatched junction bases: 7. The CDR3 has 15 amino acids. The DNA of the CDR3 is TGTGCCAGCAGCCCTCTAGCGGAGCCATACAATGAGCAGTTCTTC. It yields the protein CASSPLAEPYNEQFF.

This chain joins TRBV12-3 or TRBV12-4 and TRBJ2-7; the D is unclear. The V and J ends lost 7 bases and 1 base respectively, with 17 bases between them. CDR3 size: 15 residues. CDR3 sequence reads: CASTLSSYLSYEQYF. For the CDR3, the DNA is TGTGCCAGCACCTTGTCCAGCTACCTTTCCTACGAGCAGTACTTC.

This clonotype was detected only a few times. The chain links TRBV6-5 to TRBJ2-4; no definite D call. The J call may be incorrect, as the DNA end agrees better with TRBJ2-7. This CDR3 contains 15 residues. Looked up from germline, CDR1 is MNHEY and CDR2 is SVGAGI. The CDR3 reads CASSYSGEIGYEQYF. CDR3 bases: TGTGCCAGCAGTTACTCTGGGGAAATTGGATACGAGCAGTACTTC.